This is a list of T cell receptor beta chains from one sample in a study of tumor and adjacent non-tumor tissue in lung cancer. TCRdb reanalysed the multiplex PCR reads using MiXCR and keeps one entry per CDR3 protein. This repertoire shows tens of thousands of distinct CDR3 sequences, roughly 60% found once; its top ten account for roughly 19%. What was sequenced was distant non-tumor lung tissue. These receptors all come from a woman aged 40-49 years with non-small cell lung cancer. The CDR3 runs from the conserved cysteine through the conserved F or W. A D gene is named only where the DNA matches it firmly. Only some rows state a clone size, as once, few, many or a class for expanded clones.

-	TRBJ2-1	TRBV11-2	medium-sized	CASSPRGGIRSYNEQFF	TGTGCCAGCAGCCCTAGGGGAGGTATCCGCTCCTACAATGAGCAGTTCTTC
TRBD1	TRBJ2-3	TRBV6-5	many	CASSYRTGGSTDTQYF	TGTGCCAGCAGTTACAGGACAGGGGGAAGCACAGATACGCAGTATTTT
TRBD2	TRBJ2-3	TRBV7-9	few	CASSLASSAGVAGTQYF	TGTGCCAGCAGCTTAGCGTCTTCAGCGGGAGTAGCCGGTACGCAGTATTTT
-	TRBJ2-1	TRBV11-3	-	CPSSDRGLAASNEQFF	TGTCCCAGCAGCGATCGGGGACTGGCGGCCAGCAATGAGCAGTTCTTC
-	TRBJ2-1	TRBV24-1	-	CATSDSTPDEQFF	TGTGCCACTAGTGATAGTACTCCGGATGAGCAGTTCTTC
-	TRBJ1-4	TRBV5-1	-	CASSLHGSETNEKLFF	TGCGCCAGCAGCTTGCACGGTTCAGAAACTAATGAAAAACTGTTTTTT
-	TRBJ1-1	TRBV6-6	many	CASVYNTEAFF	TGTGCCAGCGTCTATAACACTGAAGCTTTCTTT
-	TRBJ2-3	TRBV11-2	-	CFSSLTLPPTDTQYF	TGTTTCAGCAGCTTAACGTTGCCCCCCACAGATACGCAGTATTTT
-	TRBJ2-7	TRBV2	-	CASRVGLSSYEQCF	TGTGCCAGCAGGGTGGGCCTGAGCTCCTACGAGCAGTGCTTC
-	TRBJ2-7	TRBV4-1	-	CASSIQRGDEQYF	TGCGCCAGCAGCATACAGAGAGGAGACGAGCAGTACTTC
TRBD2	TRBJ2-1	TRBV28	-	CASNLTTRGSSYNEQFF	TGTGCCAGCAATTTAACGACTCGCGGGAGCTCCTACAATGAGCAGTTCTTC
-	TRBJ2-1	TRBV7-3	-	CASSSRGLPNSEQFF	TGTGCCAGCAGCAGCCGAGGACTACCCAACAGTGAGCAGTTCTTC
TRBD2	TRBJ2-3	TRBV29-1	many	CSVGGAGGLSTDTQYF	TGCAGCGTGGGGGGAGCGGGGGGCCTCAGCACAGATACGCAGTATTTT
-	TRBJ2-5	TRBV7-9	-	CASSWASGSDQETQYF	TGTGCCAGCAGCTGGGCCTCGGGATCAGACCAAGAGACCCAGTACTTC
-	TRBJ1-1	TRBV6-6	-	CANTSRGQTAFF	TGTGCCAACACATCACGCGGGCAAACAGCTTTCTTT
-	TRBJ1-2	TRBV12-3/TRBV12-4	-	CASTAFGQLGSYTF	TGTGCCAGCACCGCCTTCGGACAGCTTGGGAGCTACACCTTC
TRBD1	TRBJ1-6	TRBV5-6	-	CTSRSRPGQVQSLLHF	TGTACCAGCAGGTCAAGACCGGGACAGGTTCAATCACTCCTCCACTTT
-	TRBJ2-3	TRBV11-3	many	CASTPGIRDTDTQYF	TGTGCCAGCACACCGGGTATTAGGGACACAGATACGCAGTATTTT
TRBD2	TRBJ2-7	TRBV6-5	-	CTRPSGVIEQYF	TGTACCAGACCTAGCGGAGTCATAGAGCAGTACTTC
-	TRBJ2-3	TRBV2	-	CASTPGSGMADTLYF	TGTGCCAGCACCCCGGGTAGTGGCATGGCAGATACGCTGTATTTT
TRBD1	TRBJ1-5	TRBV11-2	-	CASNLRDRDNLYRNQPQHF	TGTGCCAGCAACCTGCGGGACAGGGACAATCTATACAGGAATCAGCCCCAGCATTTT
-	TRBJ2-7	TRBV4-1	-	CVSSQDEYEQYF	TGCGTCAGCAGTCAAGATGAATACGAGCAGTACTTC
-	TRBJ2-7	TRBV5-1	-	CGSSYTGNYVQYF	TGCGGCAGCAGCTATACAGGGAACTACGTGCAGTACTTC
-	TRBJ2-3	TRBV6-5	many	CASSLSAPRPQDTQYF	TGTGCCAGCAGTCTATCAGCCCCCAGACCCCAGGATACGCAGTATTTT
-	TRBJ2-4	TRBV4-1	-	CTSGQPGEGRNIQYF	TGCACCAGCGGCCAGCCTGGAGAGGGTCGAAACATTCAGTACTTC
TRBD2	TRBJ2-3	TRBV7-3	-	CASSRGGAADTQYF	TGTGCCAGCAGCCGGGGGGGGGCCGCAGATACGCAGTATTTT
-	TRBJ2-7	TRBV11-2	-	CISSLGFSSYGQYF	TGTATCAGCAGCTTAGGGTTCTCCTCCTACGGGCAGTACTTC
TRBD1	TRBJ1-2	TRBV6-5	many	CASSRGGQGAYGYTF	TGTGCCAGCAGTCGGGGGGGACAGGGGGCGTATGGCTACACCTTC
-	TRBJ1-1	TRBV10-3	many	CATGKGTNMNTEAFF	TGTGCCACGGGAAAAGGGACAAACATGAACACTGAAGCTTTCTTT
-	TRBJ1-5	TRBV12-3/TRBV12-4	-	CASGFLGLNQHQHF	TGTGCCAGCGGTTTCCTAGGCCTCAATCAGCACCAGCACTTT
-	TRBJ2-1	TRBV28	many	CASSFHRASRNEQFF	TGTGCCAGCAGTTTTCACAGGGCTTCCCGCAATGAGCAGTTCTTC
-	TRBJ1-1	TRBV6-5	-	CAGSNGPAQEATF	TGTGCCGGCAGCAATGGGCCAGCTCAAGAAGCTACCTTT
TRBD2	TRBJ2-7	TRBV10-1	-	CASNGQDGISGGAWYKQYF	TGCGCCAGCAACGGACAGGACGGGATTAGCGGGGGGGCCTGGTACAAGCAGTACTTC
-	TRBJ2-3	TRBV10-3	once	CAISESTDLTDTQYF	TGTGCCATCAGTGAGTCGACGGACTTGACAGATACGCAGTATTTT
TRBD1	TRBJ2-1	TRBV20-1	-	CSARRGQGSNEQFF	TGCAGTGCTAGACGTGGACAGGGGAGTAATGAGCAGTTCTTC
TRBD1	TRBJ1-4	TRBV11-2	-	CASPGGNRGPTNEKLFF	TGTGCCAGCCCCGGGGGGAACAGGGGGCCAACTAATGAAAAACTGTTTTTT
TRBD2	TRBJ2-1	TRBV20-1	few	CSARTIGLVFEQFF	TGCAGTGCTAGAACTATTGGACTAGTCTTTGAGCAGTTCTTC
-	TRBJ1-1	TRBV19	-	CASSEDPAGYPIPAFF	TGTGCCAGTAGTGAAGACCCGGCGGGATACCCCATACCAGCTTTCTTT
-	TRBJ2-3	TRBV29-1	many	CSVGMTGRDTQYF	TGCAGCGTCGGTATGACTGGCAGGGATACGCAGTATTTT
-	TRBJ1-3	TRBV6-6	-	CAGSPGTTSGNTIYF	TGTGCCGGCAGCCCCGGGACGACCTCTGGAAACACCATATATTTT
-	TRBJ1-2	TRBV5-8	few	CASSLDRSIGYAF	TGTGCCAGCAGCTTGGACAGGTCGATTGGCTACGCCTTC
TRBD1	TRBJ1-2	TRBV5-1	few	CASIFSTGGDYGYTF	TGCGCCAGCATCTTCTCGACAGGGGGCGACTATGGCTACACCTTC
TRBD1	TRBJ2-3	TRBV7-9	-	CASSPPTGSNTDTQYF	TGTGCCAGCAGCCCGCCGACAGGGTCTAACACAGATACGCAGTATTTT
-	TRBJ2-7	TRBV20-1	-	CSASVWQGNYEQYF	TGCAGTGCTAGTGTCTGGCAGGGGAACTACGAGCAGTACTTT
-	TRBJ2-6	TRBV11-2	-	CASSWSDLSEANVPTF	TGTGCTAGCAGCTGGTCAGACCTCTCTGAGGCCAACGTCCCGACTTTC
TRBD2	TRBJ2-7	TRBV4-1	many	CASSQSSGSTYEQYF	TGCGCCAGCAGCCAAAGTAGCGGGAGTACGTACGAGCAGTACTTC
-	TRBJ2-2	TRBV4-2	-	CASSQMRGSGTGEPFF	TGTGCCAGCAGCCAAATGAGAGGCTCGGGCACCGGGGAGCCGTTTTTT
-	TRBJ2-7	TRBV11-2	-	CVSSLEDRYKQYF	TGTGTCAGCAGCTTAGAAGACCGCTACAAGCAGTACTTC